The sequence of this T cell receptor beta chain was determined in a study of blood T cells in healthy people across ages. Germline V lookup: CDR1 SSHAT, CDR2 FNYEAQ (reference sequence). The CDR3 contains 14 residues. The second PCR ran about 7 to 12 cycles with a sample-barcoded 5' primer and J-beta primers. TCRdb passed the 5' RACE reads through MiXCR, listing each CDR3 protein once. Found here are under 700,000 distinct CDR3 sequences, under 30% of them singletons; the top ten hold less than 9%. As concerns this clonotype: Germline and junction disagree at one end, which may indicate a read error.

This sample was shared with a second study, whose subject was T cells of mothers and their children.

The sample was blood. The chain couples TRBV7-7 to TRBJ2-5, with D perhaps matching TRBD2 (7 bases). This sequence was found in a boy between 10 and 17 years old in good health. This chain's CDR3 is CASSPGGLGETQYF. The CDR3 bases are TGTGCTAGCAGTCCGGGGGGCCTCGGAGAGACCCAGTACTTC.